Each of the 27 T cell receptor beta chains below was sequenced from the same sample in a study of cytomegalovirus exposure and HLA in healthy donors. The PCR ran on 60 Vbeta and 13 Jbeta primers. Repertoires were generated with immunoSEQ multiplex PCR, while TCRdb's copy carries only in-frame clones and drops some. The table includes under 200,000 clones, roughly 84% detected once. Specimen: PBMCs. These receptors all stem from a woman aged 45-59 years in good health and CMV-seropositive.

The CDR3 loop is CASSSKRGSGQGFGETQYF. The CDR3 region has the DNA TGCGCCAGCAGCTCCAAGCGAGGTTCGGGACAGGGTTTCGGAGAGACCCAGTACTTC. This sequence joins TRBV5-1 and TRBJ2-5; 9 nucleotides agree with TRBD1. The CDR3 is made up of 19 amino acids. Germline assignment: CDR1 SGHRS and CDR2 YFSETQ. V lost 3 bases, J lost 4 bases, and 19 bases stayed unmatched.

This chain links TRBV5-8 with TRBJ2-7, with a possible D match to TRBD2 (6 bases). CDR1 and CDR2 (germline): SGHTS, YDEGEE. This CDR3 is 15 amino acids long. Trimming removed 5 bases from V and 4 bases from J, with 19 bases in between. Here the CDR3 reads CASSHVEGRFYEQYF. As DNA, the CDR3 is TGTGCCAGCAGTCATGTGGAGGGCAGGTTTTACGAGCAGTACTTC.

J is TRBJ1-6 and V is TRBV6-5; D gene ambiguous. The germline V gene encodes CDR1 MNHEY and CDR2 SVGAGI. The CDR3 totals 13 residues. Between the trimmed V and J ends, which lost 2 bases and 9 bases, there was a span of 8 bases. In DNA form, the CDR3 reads TGTGCCAGCAGTTACCGGTCACCTTCACCCCTCCACTTT. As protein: CASSYRSPSPLHF.

The CDR3 spells CAWSVRGSNEKLFF. The CDR3 coding sequence is TGTGCCTGGAGTGTTAGGGGGAGTAATGAAAAACTGTTTTTT. The chain recombines TRBV30 with TRBJ1-4; weak D call: TRBD1 (6 bases). Trimming stripped 0 bases from V and 4 bases from J, with 9 bases between. This CDR3 is 14 amino acids long. Germline V CDR1 and CDR2: GTSNPN, SVGIG (reference sequence). Based on the CDR3 plus reference TRBV30 and TRBJ1-4, the full variable domain is SQTIHQWPATLVQPVGSPLSLECTVEGTSNPNLYWYRQAAGRGLQLLFYSVGIGQISSEVPQNLSASRPQDRQFILSSKKLLLSDSGFYLCAWSVRGSNEKLFFGSGTQLSVL.

CDR3 residues: CASSLVLAGEFEQYF. CDR3 in DNA: TGTGCCAGCAGCTTAGTACTAGCGGGGGAGTTCGAGCAGTACTTC. The J gene is TRBJ2-5, the V gene TRBV7-2; 11 bases are shared with TRBD2. The end of the DNA aligns better with TRBJ2-7, so the J call may be wrong. This CDR3 is 15 amino acids long. CDR1 is SGHTA and CDR2 is FQGNSA in the germline V gene.

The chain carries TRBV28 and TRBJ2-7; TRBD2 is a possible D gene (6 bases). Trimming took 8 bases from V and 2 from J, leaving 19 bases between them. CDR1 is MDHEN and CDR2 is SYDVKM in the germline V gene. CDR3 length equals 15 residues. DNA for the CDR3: TGTGCCAGCGGCACGATCGGGACGGGAGCCTACGAGCAGTACTTC. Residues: CASGTIGTGAYEQYF. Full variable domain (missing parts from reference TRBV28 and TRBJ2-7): DVKVTQSSRYLVKRTGEKVFLECVQDMDHENMFWYRQDPGLGLRLIYFSYDVKMKEKGDIPEGYSVSREKKERFSLILESASTNQTSMYLCASGTIGTGAYEQYFGPGTRLTVT.

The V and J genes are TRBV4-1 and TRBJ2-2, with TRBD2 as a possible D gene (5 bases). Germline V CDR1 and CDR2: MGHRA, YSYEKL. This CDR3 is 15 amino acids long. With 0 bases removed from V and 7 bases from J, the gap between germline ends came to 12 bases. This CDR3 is CASSQDRSGGGELFF. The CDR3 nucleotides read TGCGCCAGCAGCCAAGATCGTTCAGGAGGCGGGGAGCTGTTTTTT.

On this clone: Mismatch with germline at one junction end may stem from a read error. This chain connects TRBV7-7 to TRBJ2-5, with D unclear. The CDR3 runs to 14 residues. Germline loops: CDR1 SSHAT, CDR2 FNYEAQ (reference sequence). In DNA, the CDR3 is TGTGCTAGCAGCTTCAACTCCGCAAAAGAGACCCAGTACTTC. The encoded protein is CASSFNSAKETQYF.

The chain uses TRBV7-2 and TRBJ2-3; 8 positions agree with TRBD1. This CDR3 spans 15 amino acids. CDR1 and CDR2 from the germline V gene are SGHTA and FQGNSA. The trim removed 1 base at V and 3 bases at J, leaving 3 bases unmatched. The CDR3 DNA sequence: TGTGCCAGCAGCTTAGTAGGACAGGGAACAGATACGCAGTATTTT. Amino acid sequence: CASSLVGQGTDTQYF.

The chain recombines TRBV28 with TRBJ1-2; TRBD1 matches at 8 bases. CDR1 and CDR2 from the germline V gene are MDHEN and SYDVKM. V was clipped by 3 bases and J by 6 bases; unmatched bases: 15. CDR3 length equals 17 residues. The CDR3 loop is CASSFSSLTGENDGYTF. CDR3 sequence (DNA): TGTGCCAGCAGTTTTTCCTCGCTGACAGGGGAGAACGATGGCTACACCTTC.

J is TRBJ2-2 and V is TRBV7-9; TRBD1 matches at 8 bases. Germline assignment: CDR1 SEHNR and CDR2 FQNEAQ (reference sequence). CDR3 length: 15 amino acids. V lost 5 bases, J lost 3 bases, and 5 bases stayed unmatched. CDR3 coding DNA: TGTGCCAGCAGCACCGGACAGGGTGACACCGGGGAGCTGTTTTTT. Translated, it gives CASSTGQGDTGELFF.

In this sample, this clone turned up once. The CDR3 sequence is CASSLGGGDQETQYF. As DNA, the CDR3 is TGTGCCAGCAGCCTCGGAGGGGGGGACCAAGAGACCCAGTACTTC. The V gene is TRBV4-2, the J gene TRBJ2-5; perhaps TRBD2 as D (7 bases). Germline CDR1 LGHNA, CDR2 YNFKEQ. The CDR3 spans 15 residues. Trimming pared 4 bases from V and 0 bases from J, leaving 12 bases between.

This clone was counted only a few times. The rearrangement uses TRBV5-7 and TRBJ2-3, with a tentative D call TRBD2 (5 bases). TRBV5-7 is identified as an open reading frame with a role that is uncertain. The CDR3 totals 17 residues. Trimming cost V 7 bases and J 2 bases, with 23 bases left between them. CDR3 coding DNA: TGTGCCAGCGGAACGTCCAAGGCAGACTACAACACAGATACGCAGTATTTT. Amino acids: CASGTSKADYNTDTQYF.

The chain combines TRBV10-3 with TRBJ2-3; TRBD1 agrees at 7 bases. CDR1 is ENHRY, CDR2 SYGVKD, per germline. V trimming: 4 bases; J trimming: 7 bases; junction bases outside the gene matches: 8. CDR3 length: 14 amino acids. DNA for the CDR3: TGTGCCATCAGTGGGCCGGGGACAGCAAATACGCAGTATTTT. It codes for CAISGPGTANTQYF.

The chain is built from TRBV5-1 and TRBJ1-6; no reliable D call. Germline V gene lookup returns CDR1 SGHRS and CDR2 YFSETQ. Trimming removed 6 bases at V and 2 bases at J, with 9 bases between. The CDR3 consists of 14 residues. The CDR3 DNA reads TGCGCCAGCAAAGAGAGTCCCTATAATTCACCCCTCCACTTT. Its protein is CASKESPYNSPLHF.

The CDR3 DNA reads as TGTGCCAGCAGTGTGACTAGCGGGGATACGCAGTATTTT. As protein: CASSVTSGDTQYF. The chain recombines TRBV2 with TRBJ2-3, with TRBD2 matching over 10 bases. Trimming removed 4 bases from V and 6 bases from J; junction bases left unmatched: 1. The CDR3 runs 13 residues. In germline, CDR1 is SNHLY, CDR2 FYNNEI.

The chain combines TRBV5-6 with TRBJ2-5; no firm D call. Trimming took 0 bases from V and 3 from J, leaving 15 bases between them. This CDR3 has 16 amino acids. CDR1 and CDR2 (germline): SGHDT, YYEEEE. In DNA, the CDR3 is TGTGCCAGCAGCTTGGAGTCTAACCCACGTAAAGAGACCCAGTACTTC. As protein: CASSLESNPRKETQYF.

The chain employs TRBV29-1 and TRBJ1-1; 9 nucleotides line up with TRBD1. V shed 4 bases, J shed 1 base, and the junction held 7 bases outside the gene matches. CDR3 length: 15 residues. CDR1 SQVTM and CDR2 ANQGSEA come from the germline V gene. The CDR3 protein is CSVGSGQGKNTEAFF. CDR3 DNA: TGCAGCGTTGGTTCGGGACAGGGCAAGAACACTGAAGCTTTCTTT.

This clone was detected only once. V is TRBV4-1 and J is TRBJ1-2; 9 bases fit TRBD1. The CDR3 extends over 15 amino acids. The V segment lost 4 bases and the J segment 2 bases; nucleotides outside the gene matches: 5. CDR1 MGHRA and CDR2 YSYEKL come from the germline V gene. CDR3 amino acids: CASSPSQGANYGYTF. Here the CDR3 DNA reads TGCGCCAGCAGCCCTTCACAGGGGGCAAACTATGGCTACACCTTC.

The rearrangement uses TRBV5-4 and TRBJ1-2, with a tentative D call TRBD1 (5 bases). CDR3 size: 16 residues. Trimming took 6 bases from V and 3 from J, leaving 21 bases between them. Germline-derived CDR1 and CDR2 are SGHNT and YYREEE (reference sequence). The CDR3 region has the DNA TGTGCCAGCATTCCGTCGCCCCAGGGCGGGGACTATGGCTACACCTTC. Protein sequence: CASIPSPQGGDYGYTF.

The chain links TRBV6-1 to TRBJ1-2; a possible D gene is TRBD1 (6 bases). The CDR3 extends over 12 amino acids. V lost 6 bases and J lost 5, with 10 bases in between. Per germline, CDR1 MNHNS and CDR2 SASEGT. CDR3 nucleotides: TGTGCCAGCAGCAAAGGACAGTATGGCTACACCTTC. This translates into CASSKGQYGYTF.

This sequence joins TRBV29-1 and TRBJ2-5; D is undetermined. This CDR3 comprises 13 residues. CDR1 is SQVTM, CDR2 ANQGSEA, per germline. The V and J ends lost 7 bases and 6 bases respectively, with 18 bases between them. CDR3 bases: TGCAGCGGCACGGGTGGCTCGTGGAAGACCCAGTACTTC. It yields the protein CSGTGGSWKTQYF.

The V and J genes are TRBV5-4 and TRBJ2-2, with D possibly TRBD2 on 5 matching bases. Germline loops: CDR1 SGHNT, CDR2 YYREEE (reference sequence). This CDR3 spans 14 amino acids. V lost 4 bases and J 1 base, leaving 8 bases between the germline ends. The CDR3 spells CASSPGGNTGELFF. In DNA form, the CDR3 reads TGTGCCAGCAGCCCCGGAGGGAACACCGGGGAGCTGTTTTTT. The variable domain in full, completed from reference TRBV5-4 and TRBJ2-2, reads ETGVTQSPTHLIKTRGQQVTLRCSSQSGHNTVSWYQQALGQGPQFIFQYYREEENGRGNFPPRFSGLQFPNYSSELNVNALELDDSALYLCASSPGGNTGELFFGEGSRLTVL.

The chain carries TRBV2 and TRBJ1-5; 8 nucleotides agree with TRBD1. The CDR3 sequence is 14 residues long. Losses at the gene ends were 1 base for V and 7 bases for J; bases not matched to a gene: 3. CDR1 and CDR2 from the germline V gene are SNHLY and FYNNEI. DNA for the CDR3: TGTGCCAGCAGTGAAGGGACAGGGAGGCAGCCCCAGCATTTT. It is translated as CASSEGTGRQPQHF. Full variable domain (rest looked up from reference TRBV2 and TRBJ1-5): EPEVTQTPSHQVTQMGQEVILRCVPISNHLYFYWYRQILGQKVEFLVSFYNNEISEKSEIFDDQFSVERPDGSNFTLKIRSTKLEDSAMYFCASSEGTGRQPQHFGDGTRLSIL.

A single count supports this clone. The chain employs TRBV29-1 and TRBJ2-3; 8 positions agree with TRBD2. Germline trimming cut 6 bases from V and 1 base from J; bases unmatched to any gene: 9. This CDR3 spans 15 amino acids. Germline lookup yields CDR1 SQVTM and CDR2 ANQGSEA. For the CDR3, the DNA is TGCAGCGTCTCCGGGACCGGGGGGGGCACAGATACGCAGTATTTT. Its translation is CSVSGTGGGTDTQYF.

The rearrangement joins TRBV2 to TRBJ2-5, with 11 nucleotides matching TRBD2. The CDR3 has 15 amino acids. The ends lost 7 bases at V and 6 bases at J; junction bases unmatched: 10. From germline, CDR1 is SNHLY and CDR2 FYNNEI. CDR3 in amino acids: CASNGLAGGPQTQYF. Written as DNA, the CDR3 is TGTGCCAGCAACGGTTTAGCGGGGGGGCCGCAGACCCAGTACTTC.

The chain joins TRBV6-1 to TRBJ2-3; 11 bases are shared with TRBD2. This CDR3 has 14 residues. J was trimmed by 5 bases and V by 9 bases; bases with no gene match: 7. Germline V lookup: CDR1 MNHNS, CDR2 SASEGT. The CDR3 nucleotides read TGTGCCAGGGTAGCGGGGGGGTACGGAGATACGCAGTATTTT. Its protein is CARVAGGYGDTQYF.